Here is one T cell receptor beta chain with its context. Germline CDR1 and CDR2: MDHEN and SYDVKM. The CDR3 is 15 amino acids. The germline V and J ends were trimmed by 6 bases and 5 bases, with 19 bases remaining between them. A sample-barcoded 5' primer and a J-beta primer mix were used in a second PCR of about 7 to 12 cycles. Each CDR3 protein gets one entry after TCRdb re-called the 5' RACE reads with MiXCR. The top ten clones hold under 25% of a sample with about 730,000 distinct CDR3 sequences, roughly 44% of them seen once. The data derive from a study of blood T cells in healthy people across ages.

This TCR was sampled from a woman aged 55 to 70 in good health. V is TRBV28 and J is TRBJ2-5; D might be TRBD2 (7 bases). Sample: blood. CDR3 DNA sequence: TGTGCCAGCAGAAGGAACAGGGTGGGGGGGGAGACCCAGTACTTC. This encodes CASRRNRVGGETQYF.